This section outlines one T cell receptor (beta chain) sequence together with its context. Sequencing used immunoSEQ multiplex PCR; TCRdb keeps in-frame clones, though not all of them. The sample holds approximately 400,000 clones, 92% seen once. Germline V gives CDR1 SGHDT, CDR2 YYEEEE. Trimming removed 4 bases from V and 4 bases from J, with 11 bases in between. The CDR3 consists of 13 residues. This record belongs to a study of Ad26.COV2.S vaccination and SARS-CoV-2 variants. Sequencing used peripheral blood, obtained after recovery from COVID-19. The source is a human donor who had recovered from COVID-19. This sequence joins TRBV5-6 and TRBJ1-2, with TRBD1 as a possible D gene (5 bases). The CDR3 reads CASSKDRRYGYTF. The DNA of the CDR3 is TGTGCCAGCAGCAAAGACAGACGCTATGGCTACACCTTC.